This entry lists 3 T cell receptor beta chains sequenced from one sample in a study of cytomegalovirus exposure and HLA in healthy donors. Clones were read by immunoSEQ multiplex PCR, and TCRdb kept only the in-frame ones, dropping some. The sample lists more than 95,000 clones, 95% to 96% occurring once. The sequencing input was PBMCs. Every receptor here comes from a young man in good health and CMV-seronegative.

V usage is TRBV27 and J usage is TRBJ1-1, with D unclear. In germline, CDR1 is MNHEY, CDR2 SMNVEV (reference sequence). The CDR3 sequence is 13 residues long. Between the trimmed V and J ends, which lost 1 base and 1 base, there was a span of 4 bases. The CDR3 DNA reads as TGTGCCAGCAGTTTATTTAAGAACACTGAAGCTTTCTTT. It yields the protein CASSLFKNTEAFF.

The chain joins TRBV5-6 to TRBJ1-2; D might be TRBD1 (6 bases). Trimming stripped 0 bases from V and 8 bases from J, with 20 bases between. The CDR3 totals 16 residues. Germline assignment: CDR1 SGHDT and CDR2 YYEEEE. Written as DNA, the CDR3 is TGTGCCAGCAGCTTGGACAGGGAAGGGACGCTATTCGGCTACACCTTC. Amino acid sequence: CASSLDREGTLFGYTF.

This chain joins TRBV6-1 and TRBJ2-3; 12 nucleotides align to TRBD2. This CDR3 is built from 16 residues. Trimming took 0 bases from V and 5 from J; bases not matched to a gene: 3. Germline V gene sequence: CDR1 MNHNS, CDR2 SASEGT. CDR3 in amino acids: CASSEASSGGGDTQYF. The CDR3 bases are TGTGCCAGCAGTGAAGCCTCTAGCGGGGGGGGAGATACGCAGTATTTT.